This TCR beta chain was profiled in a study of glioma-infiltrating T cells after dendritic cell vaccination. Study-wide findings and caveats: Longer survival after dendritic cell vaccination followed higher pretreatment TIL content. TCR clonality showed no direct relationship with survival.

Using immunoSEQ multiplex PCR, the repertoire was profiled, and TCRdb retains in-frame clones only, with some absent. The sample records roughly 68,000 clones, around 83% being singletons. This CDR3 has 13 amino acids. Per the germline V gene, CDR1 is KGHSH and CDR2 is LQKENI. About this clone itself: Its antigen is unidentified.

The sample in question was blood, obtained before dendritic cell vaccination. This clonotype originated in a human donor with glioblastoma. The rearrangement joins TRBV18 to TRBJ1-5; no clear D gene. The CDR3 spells CATSPGMNQPQHF. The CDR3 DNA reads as TGTGCTACGTCTCCGGGGATGAATCAGCCCCAGCATTTT.